This T cell receptor (beta chain) appears in the sequencing data of a study of blood T cell repertoires in COVID-19. Study background: Italy, Spain and the United States were the sources of the convalescent and acute COVID-19 samples.

Original data processing: Nucleated cell counts were estimated from reference gene primer amplification. Libraries were prepared by immunoSEQ multiplex PCR; TCRdb keeps only in-frame clonotypes and omits some of them. The V and J calls and clone size are taken from that table; D and trimming were inferred from the DNA. The sample has around 50,000 clones, roughly nine tenths seen once. The CDR3 is made up of 16 amino acids. Germline CDR1 and CDR2: SGHVS and FNYEAQ. Trimming removed 1 base from V and 0 bases from J, with 10 bases in between. Sample: peripheral blood. The chain recombines TRBV7-6 with TRBJ2-1; D is ambiguous. The source is a man aged 70 or older with active COVID-19. The CDR3 DNA sequence: TGTGCCAGCAGCTTAGGGAGATTTAGCTCCTACAATGAGCAGTTCTTC. It codes for CASSLGRFSSYNEQFF.